This TCR beta chain originates from a study of T-cell reconstitution after alpha-beta-depleted transplantation in children. Concerning this clonotype itself: Its antigen is currently unknown.

V was trimmed by 7 bases and J by 1 base, leaving 13 bases between them. The CDR3 length is 14 residues. General study findings and limits: T-cell numbers and diversity one year post-transplant derived largely from freshly generated T cells. Expanded clones from the graft, numbering several hundred, reportedly supplied alpha-beta T cells about two months after transplant.

As it was prepared, the TCRbeta library received unique molecular identifiers. Via MiXCR, TCRdb re-called the PCR reads, giving one row per CDR3 protein. The sample records about a million distinct CDR3 sequences, about 29% being singletons. This material consisted of PBMCs, mostly from graft donor cells, taken 360 days after TCRalphabeta/CD19-depleted stem cell transplant. J is TRBJ2-5 and V is TRBV12-3 or TRBV12-4; D is unclear. The receptor's source is a boy under three years old who had a stem cell transplant for SCID, so the T cells may come from the graft donor. The CDR3 sequence is CASNERAFQETQYF. The DNA for the CDR3 is TGTGCCAGCAACGAACGGGCCTTCCAAGAGACCCAGTACTTC.